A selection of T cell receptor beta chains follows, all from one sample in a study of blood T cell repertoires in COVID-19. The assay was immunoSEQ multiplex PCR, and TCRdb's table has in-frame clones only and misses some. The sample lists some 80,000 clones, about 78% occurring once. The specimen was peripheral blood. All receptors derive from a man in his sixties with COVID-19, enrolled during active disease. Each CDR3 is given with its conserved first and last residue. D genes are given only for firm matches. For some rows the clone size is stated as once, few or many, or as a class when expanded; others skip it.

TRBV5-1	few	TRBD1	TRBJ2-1	CASSSPTGVNEQFF	TGCGCCAGCAGTTCTCCGACAGGGGTCAATGAGCAGTTCTTC
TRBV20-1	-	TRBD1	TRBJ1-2	CSASDRVGYGYTF	TGCAGTGCTAGTGACAGGGTAGGGTATGGCTACACCTTC
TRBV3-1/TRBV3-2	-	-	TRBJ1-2	CASSQEAGGGYTF	TGTGCCAGCAGCCAGGAAGCTGGAGGTGGCTACACCTTC
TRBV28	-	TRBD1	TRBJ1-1	CASSPPGGITEAFF	TGTGCCAGCAGTCCCCCAGGGGGCATCACTGAAGCTTTCTTT
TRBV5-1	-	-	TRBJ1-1	CASGENRAGAEAFF	TGCGCCAGCGGAGAGAACAGGGCCGGCGCTGAAGCTTTCTTT
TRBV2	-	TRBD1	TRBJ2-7	CASSEKPQGAYEQYF	TGTGCCAGCAGTGAAAAGCCGCAGGGGGCGTACGAGCAGTACTTC
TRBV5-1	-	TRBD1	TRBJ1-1	CASSLRRAGTGLNTEAFF	TGCGCCAGCAGCTTGAGGCGAGCCGGGACAGGGCTGAACACTGAAGCTTTCTTT
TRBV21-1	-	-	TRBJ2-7	CASSKRQGKANEQYF	TGTGCCAGCAGCAAAAGACAGGGGAAGGCTAACGAGCAGTACTTC
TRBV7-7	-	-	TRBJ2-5	CASSPLGKETQYF	TGTGCTAGCAGCCCGCTGGGCAAAGAGACCCAGTACTTC
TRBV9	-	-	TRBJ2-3	CASSVGSGNTQYF	TGTGCCAGCAGCGTAGGATCGGGAAATACGCAGTATTTT
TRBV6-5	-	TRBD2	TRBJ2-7	CASSYSSSGSYEQYF	TGTGCCAGCAGTTACTCGAGTAGCGGGTCCTACGAGCAGTACTTC
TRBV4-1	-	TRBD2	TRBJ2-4	CASSQVESGTSTNIQYF	TGCGCCAGCAGCCAAGTTGAATCCGGGACTAGCACAAACATTCAGTACTTC
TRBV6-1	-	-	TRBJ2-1	CASSDRGMGYNEQFF	TGTGCCAGCAGTGACAGGGGAATGGGCTACAATGAGCAGTTCTTC
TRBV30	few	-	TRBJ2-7	CAWSVSSARRSREQYF	TGTGCCTGGAGTGTAAGTTCGGCTAGAAGGTCACGGGAGCAGTACTTC
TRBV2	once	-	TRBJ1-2	CASTREDGRMGGYTF	TGTGCCAGCACGAGGGAGGACGGCCGTATGGGAGGCTACACCTTC
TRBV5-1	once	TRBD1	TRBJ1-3	CASSTGQGQGIGNTIYF	TGCGCCAGCAGCACCGGACAGGGCCAGGGTATTGGAAACACCATATATTTT
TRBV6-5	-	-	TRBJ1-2	CATGEANYGYTF	TGTGCCACCGGGGAGGCCAACTATGGCTACACCTTC
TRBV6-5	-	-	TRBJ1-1	CASSYYGGDTEAFF	TGTGCCAGCAGTTACTATGGAGGGGACACTGAAGCTTTCTTT
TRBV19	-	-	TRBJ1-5	CASNFGGDRTQPQHF	TGTGCCAGTAATTTCGGGGGAGATAGAACTCAGCCCCAGCATTTT
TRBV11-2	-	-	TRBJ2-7	CASSLDLGGGTVAYEQYF	TGTGCCAGCAGCTTGGACTTGGGGGGCGGGACAGTGGCCTACGAGCAGTACTTC
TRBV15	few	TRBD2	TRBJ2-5	CATSRLTGTSGQRETQYF	TGTGCCACCAGCAGACTGACCGGGACTAGCGGGCAGCGAGAGACCCAGTACTTC
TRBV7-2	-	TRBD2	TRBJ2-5	CASSLRGLAGGQETQYF	TGTGCCAGCAGCTTACGAGGACTAGCGGGGGGTCAAGAGACCCAGTACTTC
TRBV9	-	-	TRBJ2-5	CASSVSGETQYF	TGTGCCAGCAGCGTATCGGGGGAGACCCAGTACTTC
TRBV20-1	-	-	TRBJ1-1	CSAKRVTEAFF	TGCAGTGCTAAGAGGGTCACTGAAGCTTTCTTT
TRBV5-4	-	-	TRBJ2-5	CASSIDLGGGRETQYF	TGTGCCAGCAGCATAGATCTAGGAGGCGGCAGGGAGACCCAGTACTTC
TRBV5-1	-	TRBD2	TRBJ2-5	CASSQGTSGTNLQETQYF	TGCGCCAGCAGCCAAGGGACTAGCGGGACCAATCTCCAAGAGACCCAGTACTTC
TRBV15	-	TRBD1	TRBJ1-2	CATSPTGGGGYTF	TGTGCCACCAGCCCCACAGGGGGCGGTGGCTACACCTTC
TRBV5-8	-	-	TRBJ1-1	CASSSPVRFSIMNTEAFF	TGTGCCAGCAGCTCCCCCGTTCGGTTCTCTATCATGAACACTGAAGCTTTCTTT
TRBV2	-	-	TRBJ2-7	CASKYQGQSSYEQYF	TGTGCCAGCAAATACCAGGGGCAGTCTTCCTACGAGCAGTACTTC
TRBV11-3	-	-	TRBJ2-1	CASTDRKRIYNEQFF	TGTGCCAGCACCGACCGGAAGCGGATCTACAATGAGCAGTTCTTC
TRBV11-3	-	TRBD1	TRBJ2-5	CASSRGLGETQYF	TGTGCCAGCAGTAGGGGGCTGGGAGAGACCCAGTACTTC
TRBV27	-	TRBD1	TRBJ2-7	CASRHPGQGRYEQYF	TGTGCCAGCAGACATCCGGGACAGGGGCGATACGAGCAGTACTTC
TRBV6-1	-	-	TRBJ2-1	CASSARLGSYNEQFF	TGTGCCAGCAGTGCAAGACTAGGATCCTACAATGAGCAGTTCTTC
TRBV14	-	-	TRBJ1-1	CASTLGGSGTEAFF	TGTGCCAGCACGCTAGGGGGTTCAGGCACTGAAGCTTTCTTT
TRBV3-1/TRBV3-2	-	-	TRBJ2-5	CASTAGGPKETQYF	TGTGCCAGCACCGCAGGGGGGCCCAAAGAGACCCAGTACTTC
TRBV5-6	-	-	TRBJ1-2	CASSPLGPGATGYGYTF	TGTGCCAGCAGCCCCCTGGGCCCAGGGGCGACGGGGTATGGCTACACCTTC
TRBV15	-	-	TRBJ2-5	CATSSPAGETQYF	TGTGCCACCAGCAGCCCCGCCGGGGAGACCCAGTACTTC
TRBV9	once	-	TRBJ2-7	CASSVGPLMAYEQYF	TGTGCCAGCAGCGTAGGGCCTTTAATGGCCTACGAGCAGTACTTC
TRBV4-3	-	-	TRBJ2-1	CASSKDRWSYNEQFF	TGCGCCAGCAGCAAAGACAGGTGGTCCTACAATGAGCAGTTCTTC
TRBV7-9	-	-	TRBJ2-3	CASSLSGGPGYF	TGTGCCAGCAGCTTATCCGGTGGTCCAGGGTATTTT
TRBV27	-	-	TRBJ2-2	CASSQSGSPAGELFF	TGTGCCAGCAGCCAGTCCGGGTCCCCGGCCGGGGAGCTGTTTTTT
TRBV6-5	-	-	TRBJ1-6	CASNSTGPNSPLHF	TGTGCCAGCAATTCAACAGGGCCGAATTCACCCCTCCACTTT
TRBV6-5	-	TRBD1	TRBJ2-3	CASGPRGLTDTQYF	TGTGCCAGCGGGCCCAGGGGGCTAACAGATACGCAGTATTTT
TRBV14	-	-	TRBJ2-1	CASSQELLFNEQFF	TGTGCCAGCAGCCAAGAACTGCTTTTTAATGAGCAGTTCTTC
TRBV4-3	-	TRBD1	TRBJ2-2	CASSRQGTTGELFF	TGCGCCAGCAGCCGACAGGGAACAACCGGGGAGCTGTTTTTT
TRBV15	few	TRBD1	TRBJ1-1	CATSRGDRVAFF	TGTGCCACCAGCAGGGGCGACAGGGTAGCTTTCTTT
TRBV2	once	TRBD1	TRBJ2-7	CASTRDRSFYEQYF	TGTGCCAGCACCCGGGACAGAAGTTTCTACGAGCAGTACTTC
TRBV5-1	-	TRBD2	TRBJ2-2	CASSLVAGATGELFF	TGCGCCAGCAGCTTGGTAGCGGGGGCCACCGGGGAGCTGTTTTTT
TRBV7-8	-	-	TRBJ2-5	CASSLPLGPNRETQYF	TGTGCCAGCAGCTTACCCCTTGGGCCTAATAGAGAGACCCAGTACTTC
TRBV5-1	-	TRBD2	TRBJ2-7	CASSSGLAGNVFTSIYEQYF	TGCGCCAGCAGCTCGGGACTAGCGGGAAATGTTTTTACCTCGATCTACGAGCAGTACTTC
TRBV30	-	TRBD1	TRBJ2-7	CAGNPWDRGIYEQYF	TGTGCCGGGAACCCCTGGGACAGGGGGATCTACGAGCAGTACTTC
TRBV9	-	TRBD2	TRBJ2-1	CASSVAPSGRNEQFF	TGTGCCAGCAGCGTAGCTCCTAGCGGGCGGAATGAGCAGTTCTTC
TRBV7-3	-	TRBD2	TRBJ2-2	CASSLTRGGAGELFF	TGTGCCAGCAGCTTAACCCGGGGGGGAGCCGGGGAGCTGTTTTTT
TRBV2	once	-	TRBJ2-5	CASIGGTQETQYF	TGTGCCAGCATCGGAGGGACTCAAGAGACCCAGTACTTC
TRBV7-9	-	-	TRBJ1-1	CASSSGGKGTEAFF	TGTGCCAGCAGCTCAGGAGGCAAAGGGACTGAAGCTTTCTTT
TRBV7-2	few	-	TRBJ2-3	CASSLNSLVQYF	TGTGCCAGCAGCTTAAACTCGCTGGTGCAGTATTTT
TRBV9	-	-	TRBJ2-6	CASSVTGSSGANVLTF	TGTGCCAGCAGCGTTACAGGGAGCTCTGGGGCCAACGTCCTGACTTTC
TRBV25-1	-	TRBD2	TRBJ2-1	CASRAAGGRNEQFF	TGTGCCAGCAGGGCGGCGGGAGGTAGGAATGAGCAGTTCTTC